This T cell receptor (beta chain) was documented in a study of regulatory T cells in long-lasting Graves disease. Sequencing libraries for TCR beta were prepared with iRepertoire HTBI primers and Arm-PCR of CDR3 regions. TCRdb recomputed calls from the multiplex PCR reads with MiXCR, one row per CDR3 protein. The repertoire holds about 540,000 distinct CDR3 sequences, with roughly 14% as singletons. This clonotype occurred many times. Compared with germline, one end of the junction differs, possibly owing to a read error. The CDR3 sequence is 13 residues long. The germline gives CDR1 DFQATT, CDR2 SNEGSKA (reference sequence). Time point indicated: newly diagnosed GD, antithyroid drugs for less than 3 months. PBMC RNA served as the TCR library source. Roughly 9 milliliters of peripheral blood went into EDTA tubes. This sample also belongs to another study, concerning T cells in Graves' hyperthyroidism and ophthalmopathy. Per that study: Absent ophthalmopathy progression within 18 months defined stable Graves' hyperthyroidism. Thyroid ultrasound and orbital computed tomography, with clinical symptoms and serum thyroxine and TRAb, informed diagnoses.

The material sequenced was peripheral blood mononuclear cells (PBMCs), taken at new diagnosis, from a patient treated with antithyroid drugs. The chain links TRBV20-1 to TRBJ2-4; TRBD2 might be the D (5 bases). The sequence derives from a man aged 30 to 45 with Graves disease. The DNA for the CDR3 is TGCAGTGCCAGAGACGGTGGGCGGGACATTCAGTACTTC. Its protein is CSARDGGRDIQYF.